A selection of T cell receptor beta chains follows, all from one sample in a study of beta chain features in type 1 diabetes. The repertoire was sequenced with immunoSEQ multiplex PCR; TCRdb's copy has only in-frame clones and lacks some. In the table there are 200,000 to 250,000 clones, about 14% of which are singletons. Sequencing was done on a sample of naive CD4+ T cells from blood. The origin of the receptors is a woman in her thirties or forties in good health. CDR3s include the opening cysteine and the closing phenylalanine or tryptophan. The D gene is left open where the match is weak. A clone size is listed for some rows: how often the clone was seen (once, few, many), or a class if it is expanded.

clone_size	v_call	j_call	d_call	cdr3_length	cdr3_aa	cdr3_nt
.	TRBV4-3	TRBJ1-4	.	17	CASSQGAHSATNEKLFF	TGCGCCAGCAGCCAAGGGGCCCACAGTGCAACTAATGAAAAACTGTTTTTT
.	TRBV27	TRBJ2-2	TRBD1	15	CASSSGTANTGELFF	TGTGCCAGCAGTTCGGGGACAGCGAACACCGGGGAGCTGTTTTTT
few	TRBV6-5	TRBJ1-2	.	13	CASSFDWSYGYTF	TGTGCCAGCAGTTTTGATTGGAGCTATGGCTACACCTTC
few	TRBV10-3	TRBJ1-1	.	13	CAISDSPNTEAFF	TGTGCCATCAGTGACAGTCCGAACACTGAAGCTTTCTTT
few	TRBV7-8	TRBJ2-7	.	11	CASSRREQQYF	TGTGCCAGCAGCCGGAGGGAACAGCAGTACTTC
few	TRBV25-1	TRBJ1-4	.	14	CASSDQRGSEKLFF	TGTGCCAGCAGTGATCAGAGGGGGAGTGAAAAACTGTTTTTT
few	TRBV29-1	TRBJ2-3	TRBD2	17	CSVEAGGAILSTDTQYF	TGCAGCGTTGAGGCCGGGGGGGCCATCCTTAGCACAGATACGCAGTATTTT
few	TRBV7-9	TRBJ2-2	TRBD2	14	CASRRGGNTGELFF	TGTGCCAGCAGACGGGGGGGGAACACCGGGGAGCTGTTTTTT
.	TRBV9	TRBJ2-7	TRBD2	17	CASSEGLAGGTSYEQYF	TGTGCCAGCAGCGAGGGACTAGCGGGGGGTACCTCCTACGAGCAGTACTTC
few	TRBV7-6	TRBJ2-2	.	14	CASSLEQGTGELFF	TGTGCCAGCAGCTTAGAACAGGGCACCGGGGAGCTGTTTTTT